This T cell receptor (beta chain) was captured by sequencing in a study of T cell changes during pregnancy in multiple sclerosis. The table came from immunoSEQ multiplex PCR; TCRdb's copy has only in-frame clones and leaves some out. The sample carries about 73,000 clones, almost 95% recorded once. The CDR3 spans 17 residues. The V and J ends lost 5 bases and 5 bases, in that order; junction bases with no gene match: 15. The germline V gene encodes CDR1 MDHEN and CDR2 SYDVKM. This specimen consisted of peripheral blood, obtained in the third trimester of pregnancy. The chain carries TRBV28 and TRBJ1-2; 9 bases agree with TRBD1. The TCR originated in a female donor in good health, enrolled as a control in a pregnancy study. The chain's CDR3 is CASSSRSGQGGWYGYTF. CDR3 DNA: TGTGCCAGCAGTAGCCGGTCGGGACAGGGTGGGTGGTATGGCTACACCTTC.